This T cell receptor beta chain emerged from a study of blood T cell repertoires in COVID-19. Overall study: From T cells, B-cell-depleted T cells, or PBMCs came the material, which was cDNA or gDNA.

Original processing notes: Nucleated cell number was recorded as an estimate derived from reference gene primer amplification. Libraries were prepared by immunoSEQ multiplex PCR; TCRdb keeps only in-frame clonotypes and omits some of them. The V and J calls and the clone size are those of that table, but D and trimming were determined from the DNA. Among about 280,000 clones listed, 85% were seen once. Everyone who took part was roughly 18 to 89 years old, and they came from about two dozen US areas. For recovered donors of Cohort 3, there were two negative PCRs, clearance, or symptom resolution. The CDR3 has 15 amino acids. Germline CDR1 is SEHNR and CDR2 is FQNEAQ (reference sequence). V trimming: 5 bases; J trimming: 4 bases; junction bases outside the gene matches: 9.

The chain has TRBV7-9 and TRBJ2-5, with TRBD2 matching over 8 bases. The sequencing input was PBMCs or T cells enriched from blood (not recorded which). The sequence derives from a woman in her 50s who had recovered from COVID-19. The CDR3 here is CASSLRTSLGETQYF. The CDR3 coding sequence is TGTGCCAGCAGCCTCCGGACTAGCTTGGGAGAGACCCAGTACTTC.